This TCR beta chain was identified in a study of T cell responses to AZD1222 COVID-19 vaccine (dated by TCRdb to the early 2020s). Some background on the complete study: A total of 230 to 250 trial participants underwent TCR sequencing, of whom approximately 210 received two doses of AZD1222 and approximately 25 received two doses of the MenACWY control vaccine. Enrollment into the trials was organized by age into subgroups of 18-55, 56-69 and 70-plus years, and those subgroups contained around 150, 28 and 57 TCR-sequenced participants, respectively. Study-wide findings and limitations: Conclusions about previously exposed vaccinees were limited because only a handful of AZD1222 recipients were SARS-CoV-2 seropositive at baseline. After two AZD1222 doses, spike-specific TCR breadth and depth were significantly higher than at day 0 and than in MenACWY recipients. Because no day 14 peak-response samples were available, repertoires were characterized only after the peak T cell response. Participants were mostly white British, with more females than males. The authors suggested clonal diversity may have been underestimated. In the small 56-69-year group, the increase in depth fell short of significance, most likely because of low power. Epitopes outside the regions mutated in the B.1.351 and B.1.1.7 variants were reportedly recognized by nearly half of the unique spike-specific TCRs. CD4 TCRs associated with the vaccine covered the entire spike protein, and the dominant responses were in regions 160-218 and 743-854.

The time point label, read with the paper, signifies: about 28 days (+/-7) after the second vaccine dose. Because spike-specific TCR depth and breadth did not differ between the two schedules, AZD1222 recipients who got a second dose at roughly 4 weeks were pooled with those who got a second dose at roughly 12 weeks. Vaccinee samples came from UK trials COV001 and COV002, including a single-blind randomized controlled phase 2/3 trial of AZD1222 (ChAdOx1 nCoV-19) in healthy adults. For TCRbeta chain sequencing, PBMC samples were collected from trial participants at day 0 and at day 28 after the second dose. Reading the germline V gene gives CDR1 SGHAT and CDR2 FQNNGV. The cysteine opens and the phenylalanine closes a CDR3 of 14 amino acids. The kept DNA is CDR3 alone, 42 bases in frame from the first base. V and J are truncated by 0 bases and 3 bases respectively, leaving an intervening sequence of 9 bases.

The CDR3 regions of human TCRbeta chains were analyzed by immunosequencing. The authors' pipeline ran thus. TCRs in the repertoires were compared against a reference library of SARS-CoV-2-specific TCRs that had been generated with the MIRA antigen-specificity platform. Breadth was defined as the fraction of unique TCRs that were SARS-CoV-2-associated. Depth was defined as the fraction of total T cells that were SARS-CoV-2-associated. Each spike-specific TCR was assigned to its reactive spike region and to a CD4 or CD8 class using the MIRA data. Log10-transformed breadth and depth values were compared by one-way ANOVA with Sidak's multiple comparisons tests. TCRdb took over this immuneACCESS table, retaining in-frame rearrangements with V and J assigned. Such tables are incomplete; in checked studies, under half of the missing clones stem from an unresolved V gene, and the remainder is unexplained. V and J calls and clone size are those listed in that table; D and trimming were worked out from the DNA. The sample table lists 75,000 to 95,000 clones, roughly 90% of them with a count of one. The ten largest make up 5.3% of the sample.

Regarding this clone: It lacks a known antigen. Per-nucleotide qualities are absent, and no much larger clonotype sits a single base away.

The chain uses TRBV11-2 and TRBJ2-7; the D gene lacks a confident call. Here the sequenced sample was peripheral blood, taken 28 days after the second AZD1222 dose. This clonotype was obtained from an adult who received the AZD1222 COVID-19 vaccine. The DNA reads TGTGCCAGCAGCTTAGATAAGTATGGCTACGAGCAGTACTTC. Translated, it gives CASSLDKYGYEQYF.